This is a list of T cell receptor beta chains from one sample in a study of post-analysis software for immune sequencing data. TCRdb used MiXCR to reprocess the PCR reads, holding one entry per CDR3 protein. The sample holds around 400,000 distinct CDR3 sequences, less than 40% seen once. The specimen was blood. The origin of the receptors is a girl aged 10 to 17 with multiple sclerosis. The CDR3 runs from the conserved cysteine through the conserved F or W. A D gene is named only where the DNA matches it firmly. Clone size is not always given. Where it is, it says once, few, many or a class for expanded clones.

TRBV12-3/TRBV12-4	.	TRBJ1-2	13	.	CASTIRESGGYTF	TGTGCCAGCACCATTCGGGAGTCCGGGGGCTACACCTTC
TRBV12-3/TRBV12-4	.	TRBJ1-1	15	few	CASSPFGTANTEAFF	TGTGCCAGCAGTCCTTTCGGGACGGCGAACACTGAAGCTTTCTTT
TRBV5-1	.	TRBJ2-6	17	.	CASSLRQGGSGANVLTF	TGCGCCAGCAGCCTCCGACAGGGAGGGTCCGGGGCCAACGTCCTGACTTTC
TRBV6-6	.	TRBJ2-5	14	few	CASTLRAGGETQYF	TGTGCCAGCACTCTCCGGGCAGGGGGGGAGACCCAGTACTTC
TRBV15	.	TRBJ2-7	13	many	CATSARDSYEQYF	TGTGCCACCAGCGCCCGGGACTCCTACGAGCAGTACTTC
TRBV12-3/TRBV12-4	.	TRBJ2-3	15	few	CASSFEGKSTDTQYF	TGTGCCAGCAGTTTTGAGGGGAAGAGTACAGATACGCAGTATTTT
TRBV25-1	.	TRBJ2-7	13	.	CASSGATSYEQYF	TGTGCCAGCAGTGGGGCGACCAGCTACGAGCAGTACTTC
TRBV7-3	.	TRBJ1-1	13	few	CAGSLTANTEAFF	TGTGCCGGCAGCTTAACAGCGAACACTGAAGCTTTCTTT
TRBV10-3	.	TRBJ1-2	13	.	CAISEEGIGGYTF	TGTGCCATCAGTGAAGAGGGCATAGGCGGCTACACCTTC
TRBV28	.	TRBJ2-1	15	.	CASSLRQVKGNEQFF	TGTGCCAGCAGTCTCCGCCAGGTGAAGGGCAATGAGCAGTTCTTC
TRBV6-5	TRBD1	TRBJ1-6	14	few	CASSPRDRGSPLHF	TGTGCCAGCAGCCCCCGGGACAGGGGTTCACCCCTCCACTTT
TRBV29-1	TRBD2	TRBJ2-7	14	few	CSVGTSGDMYEQYF	TGCAGCGTTGGGACTAGCGGGGATATGTACGAGCAGTACTTC
TRBV7-3	.	TRBJ2-1	16	few	CASSQVGQGSYNEQFF	TGTGCCAGCAGTCAAGTAGGTCAGGGCTCCTACAATGAGCAGTTCTTC
TRBV4-3	TRBD2	TRBJ2-7	17	.	CANSQDRTSGGTYEQYF	TGCGCCAACAGCCAAGATCGGACTAGCGGGGGAACCTACGAGCAGTACTTC
TRBV7-8	.	TRBJ2-3	15	few	CASSLPRGRTDTQYF	TGTGCCAGCAGCTTACCACGAGGACGCACAGATACGCAGTATTTT
TRBV12-3/TRBV12-4	TRBD1	TRBJ2-7	17	.	CASSLAGTAKFGYEQYF	TGTGCCAGCAGTTTAGCTGGGACAGCCAAGTTTGGCTACGAGCAGTACTTC
TRBV20-1	.	TRBJ2-4	13	.	CSALSLAKNIQYF	TGCAGTGCTCTTAGTCTAGCCAAAAACATTCAGTACTTC
TRBV6-2/TRBV6-3	.	TRBJ2-1	15	.	CASRGRDRPYNEQFF	TGTGCCAGCAGGGGGAGGGACAGGCCGTACAATGAGCAGTTCTTC
TRBV20-1	TRBD1	TRBJ1-5	14	.	CSAREGGGGEPQHF	TGCAGTGCTAGAGAGGGAGGGGGCGGTGAGCCCCAGCATTTT
TRBV12-3/TRBV12-4	.	TRBJ1-2	17	.	CASSRRTADLANYGYTF	TGTGCCAGCAGCCGGCGGACAGCTGATTTAGCTAACTATGGCTACACCTTC
TRBV5-1	.	TRBJ2-1	14	.	CASTRGAEYNEQFF	TGCGCCAGCACTCGGGGGGCAGAATACAATGAGCAGTTCTTC
TRBV28	TRBD1	TRBJ1-6	15	.	CASRGTGGRDRTLHF	TGTGCCAGCAGGGGTACAGGGGGGAGAGACCGGACCCTCCACTTT
TRBV21-1	.	TRBJ2-5	13	.	CASSKEVGGEQYF	TGTGCCAGCAGCAAAGAGGTGGGGGGGGAGCAGTACTTC
TRBV9	.	TRBJ1-2	20	.	CASSVGLRLAGSSGLYGYTF	TGTGCCAGCAGCGTAGGGCTCCGGTTGGCAGGGTCCTCCGGGCTTTATGGCTACACCTTC
TRBV5-1	.	TRBJ1-6	10	few	CARGDSPLHF	TGCGCCAGGGGCGATTCACCCCTCCACTTT
TRBV7-3	.	TRBJ1-1	14	.	CASSPRGGNTEAFF	TGTGCCAGCAGCCCCCGGGGGGGGAACACTGAAGCTTTCTTT
TRBV12-3/TRBV12-4	.	TRBJ2-7	12	.	CASSLQDTGQYF	TGTGCCAGCAGTTTACAGGATACCGGGCAGTACTTC
TRBV6-2/TRBV6-3	.	TRBJ1-1	12	.	CASKQSCEEAFF	TGTGCCAGCAAACAGTCGTGCGAGGAAGCTTTCTTT
TRBV5-6	.	TRBJ1-1	14	.	CASSPPDLNTEAFF	TGTGCCAGCAGCCCCCCGGACCTGAACACTGAAGCTTTCTTT
TRBV6-1	TRBD1	TRBJ1-1	15	few	CASSARTGWNTEAFF	TGTGCCAGCAGTGCTCGGACAGGGTGGAACACTGAAGCTTTCTTT
TRBV4-3	.	TRBJ2-1	13	.	CASSQGLRDEQFF	TGCGCCAGCAGCCAAGGTCTCCGTGATGAGCAGTTCTTC
TRBV20-1	TRBD1	TRBJ1-2	14	.	CSAGLLGTAYGYTF	TGCAGTGCTGGGTTACTGGGGACAGCATATGGCTATACCTTC
TRBV4-1	.	TRBJ2-5	15	few	CASSQDYGLQETQYF	TGCGCCAGCAGCCAAGATTACGGCCTCCAAGAGACCCAGTACTTC
TRBV12-3/TRBV12-4	.	TRBJ1-4	15	few	CASSPTQGWGEKLFF	TGTGCCAGCAGTCCAACCCAGGGTTGGGGTGAAAAACTGTTTTTT
TRBV7-9	TRBD1	TRBJ2-3	13	.	CASSLEGADTQYF	TGTGCCAGCAGCTTAGAGGGGGCGGATACGCAGTATTTT
TRBV5-6	TRBD1	TRBJ1-1	17	.	CASSSFGTGVFGTEAFF	TGTGCCAGCAGCTCCTTCGGGACAGGGGTTTTCGGCACTGAAGCTTTCTTT
TRBV4-3	.	TRBJ1-6	16	few	CASSQVFHDGNSPLHF	TGCGCCAGCAGCCAAGTTTTCCACGACGGAAATTCACCCCTCCACTTT
TRBV27	.	TRBJ2-3	13	few	CASGWDRTDTQYF	TGTGCCAGCGGCTGGGACCGCACAGATACGCAGTATTTT
TRBV28	TRBD1	TRBJ1-1	14	few	CASSTRTGRTEAFF	TGTGCCAGCAGTACAAGGACAGGGAGGACTGAAGCTTTCTTT
TRBV6-6	TRBD1	TRBJ2-7	14	few	CATEGTGGSYEQYF	TGTGCCACCGAGGGGACAGGGGGTTCGTACGAGCAGTACTTC
TRBV15	TRBD2	TRBJ2-3	16	few	CATSRAGGSSTDTQYF	TGTGCCACCAGCAGAGCGGGAGGCAGCTCCACAGATACGCAGTATTTT
TRBV9	TRBD2	TRBJ2-3	16	.	CASSVAPSGRTDTQYF	TGTGCCAGCAGCGTAGCGCCTAGCGGTCGCACAGATACGCAGTATTTT
TRBV12-3/TRBV12-4	TRBD1	TRBJ1-2	15	few	CASRHLGQGGYGYTF	TGTGCCAGCAGGCACCTGGGACAGGGAGGCTATGGCTACACCTTC